A single sample gave rise to the 5 T cell receptor beta chains below, sequenced in a study of CD8 T cells in ankylosing spondylitis. Whole-study findings and limits: Characteristic of ankylosing spondylitis blood, it appeared, was a TCR beta motif comprising about eight highly homologous variants.

Their recognized antigens are unknown. TCRdb redid the calling of the 5' RACE reads with MiXCR, one entry per CDR3 protein. Altogether around 430,000 distinct CDR3 sequences are present, about a sixth being singletons, with the ten largest covering just over 1%. The sample was blood, either unsorted or a sorted T cell fraction (not recorded which). Receptor source: a male donor with ankylosing spondylitis.

J is TRBJ1-4 and V is TRBV6-1; the D is unclear. Germline V gene sequence: CDR1 MNHNS, CDR2 SASEGT. The CDR3 loop spans 14 amino acids. With 5 bases removed from V and 5 bases from J, the gap between germline ends came to 12 bases. DNA for the CDR3: TGTGCCAGCAGTCCCCCCCCCTCCAATGAAAAACTGTTTTTT. Translating gives CASSPPPSNEKLFF.

The rearrangement uses TRBV12-3 or TRBV12-4 and TRBJ1-1, with unresolved D. The V end was cut by 3 bases, the J end by 12 bases, with 11 bases between. The CDR3 has 11 amino acids. The CDR3 sequence: CASSLGSITFF. CDR3 coding DNA: TGTGCCAGCAGTTTGGGGTCCATAACTTTCTTT.

This clonotype was seen repeatedly, ten times or more. The gene calls are TRBV11-2 and TRBJ2-1; no clear D gene. This CDR3 is built from 15 residues. Germline CDR1 SGHAT, CDR2 FQNNGV. V lost 1 base and J 0 bases, leaving 7 bases between the germline ends. The CDR3 bases are TGTGCCAGCAGCTTAGCGGCCGGCTCCTACAATGAGCAGTTCTTC. This sequence encodes CASSLAAGSYNEQFF.

The chain uses TRBV6-2 or TRBV6-3 and TRBJ2-3, with 7 positions matching TRBD2. V lost 7 bases and J lost 3; bases outside the gene matches: 13. The CDR3 extends over 16 amino acids. The germline V gene encodes CDR1 MNHEY and CDR2 SVGEGT. The CDR3 DNA follows: TGTGCCAGCAACCCGACTAGCTGGAGGGGTACAGATACGCAGTATTTT. Protein sequence: CASNPTSWRGTDTQYF.

The V gene is TRBV20-1, the J gene TRBJ1-6; D gene ambiguous. The germline CDR1 and CDR2 sequences are DFQATT and SNEGSKA (reference sequence). V was pared by 4 bases and J by 7 bases, with 17 bases between. The CDR3 is 15 amino acids. The CDR3 loop is CSANNRQALNSPLHF. Written as DNA, the CDR3 is TGCAGTGCTAACAATAGACAAGCTTTAAATTCACCCCTCCACTTT.